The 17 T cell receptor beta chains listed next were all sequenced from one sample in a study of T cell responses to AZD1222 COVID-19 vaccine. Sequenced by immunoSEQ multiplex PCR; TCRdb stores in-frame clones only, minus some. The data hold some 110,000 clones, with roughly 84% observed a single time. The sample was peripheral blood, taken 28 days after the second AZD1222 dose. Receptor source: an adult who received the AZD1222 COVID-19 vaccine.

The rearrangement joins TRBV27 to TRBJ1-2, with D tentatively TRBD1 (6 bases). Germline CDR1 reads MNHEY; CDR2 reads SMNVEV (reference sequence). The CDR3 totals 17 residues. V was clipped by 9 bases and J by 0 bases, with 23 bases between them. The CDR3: CASRVSGVTTSNYGYTF. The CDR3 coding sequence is TGTGCCAGTCGAGTTTCAGGGGTAACAACCTCTAACTATGGCTACACCTTC.

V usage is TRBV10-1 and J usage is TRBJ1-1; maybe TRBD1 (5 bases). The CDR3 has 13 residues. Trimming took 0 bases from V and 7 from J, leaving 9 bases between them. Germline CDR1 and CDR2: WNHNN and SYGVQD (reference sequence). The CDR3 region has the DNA TGCGCCAGCAGTGAGTCCTTGGGGGTTGAAGCTTTCTTT. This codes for CASSESLGVEAFF.

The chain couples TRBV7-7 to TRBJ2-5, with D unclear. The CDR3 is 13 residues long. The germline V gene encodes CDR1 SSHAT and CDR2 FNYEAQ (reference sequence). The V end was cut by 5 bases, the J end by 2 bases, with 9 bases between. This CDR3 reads CASSVTSQETQYF. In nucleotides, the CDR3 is TGTGCCAGCAGCGTAACAAGTCAAGAGACCCAGTACTTC.

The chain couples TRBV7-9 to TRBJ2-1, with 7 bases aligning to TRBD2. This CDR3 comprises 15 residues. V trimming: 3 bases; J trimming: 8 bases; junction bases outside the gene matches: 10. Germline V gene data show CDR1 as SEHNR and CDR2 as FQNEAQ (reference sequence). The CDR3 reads CASSFGGAGVHEQFF. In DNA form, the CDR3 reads TGTGCCAGCAGCTTTGGCGGGGCGGGGGTCCATGAGCAGTTCTTC.

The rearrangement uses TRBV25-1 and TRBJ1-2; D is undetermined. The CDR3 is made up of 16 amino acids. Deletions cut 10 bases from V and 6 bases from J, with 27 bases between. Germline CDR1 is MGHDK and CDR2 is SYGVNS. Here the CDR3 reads CATPGIGRRKRDGYTF. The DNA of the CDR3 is TGTGCCACCCCGGGGATTGGACGACGGAAAAGGGATGGCTACACCTTC.

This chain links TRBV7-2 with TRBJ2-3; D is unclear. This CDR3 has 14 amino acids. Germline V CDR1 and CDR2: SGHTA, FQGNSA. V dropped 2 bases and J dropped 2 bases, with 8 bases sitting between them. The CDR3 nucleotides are TGTGCCAGCAGCTTAAACGGAAACACAGATACGCAGTATTTT. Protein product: CASSLNGNTDTQYF.

This CDR3 reads CASSFSSGGPSDEQFF. DNA for the CDR3: TGTGCCAGCAGCTTCTCTAGCGGGGGCCCCTCCGATGAGCAGTTCTTC. This rearrangement joins TRBV5-4 to TRBJ2-1; 10 nucleotides align to TRBD2. The CDR3 totals 16 residues. Germline CDR1 is SGHNT and CDR2 is YYREEE (reference sequence). Trimming removed 2 bases from V and 8 bases from J; junction bases left unmatched: 10.

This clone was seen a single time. The CDR3 DNA follows: TGTGCCAGCAGCTTGGTTGCGGCCCCTAATGAAAAACTGTTTTTT. This encodes CASSLVAAPNEKLFF. The chain uses TRBV5-6 and TRBJ1-4; D call uncertain. The CDR3 is made up of 15 amino acids. The V end lost 0 bases, the J end lost 3 bases, and 9 bases lay between the germline ends. CDR1 SGHDT and CDR2 YYEEEE come from the germline V gene.

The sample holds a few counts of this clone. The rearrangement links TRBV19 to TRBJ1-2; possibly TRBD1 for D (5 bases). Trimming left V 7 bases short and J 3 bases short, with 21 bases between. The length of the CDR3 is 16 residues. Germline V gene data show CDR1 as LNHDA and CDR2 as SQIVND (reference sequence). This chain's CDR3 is CASKSVRTPRDYGYTF. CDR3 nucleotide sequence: TGTGCCAGTAAGTCGGTGAGGACACCCAGGGACTATGGCTACACCTTC.

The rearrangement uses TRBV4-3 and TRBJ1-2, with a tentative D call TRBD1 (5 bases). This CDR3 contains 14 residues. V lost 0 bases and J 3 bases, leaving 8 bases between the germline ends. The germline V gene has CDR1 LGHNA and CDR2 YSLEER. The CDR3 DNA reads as TGCGCCAGCAGCCAAGAGGGGCGGGACTATGGCTACACCTTC. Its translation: CASSQEGRDYGYTF.

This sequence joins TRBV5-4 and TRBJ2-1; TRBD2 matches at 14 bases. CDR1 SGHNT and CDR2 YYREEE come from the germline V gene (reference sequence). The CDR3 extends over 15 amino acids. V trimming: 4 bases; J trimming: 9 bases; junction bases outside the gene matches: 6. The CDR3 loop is CASSETSGGAAEQFF. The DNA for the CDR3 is TGTGCCAGCAGCGAGACTAGCGGGGGGGCGGCTGAGCAGTTCTTC.

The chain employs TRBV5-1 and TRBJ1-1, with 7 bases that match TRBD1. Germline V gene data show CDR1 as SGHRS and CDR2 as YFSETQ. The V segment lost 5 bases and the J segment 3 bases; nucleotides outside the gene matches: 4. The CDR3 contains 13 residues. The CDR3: CASREGADTEAFF. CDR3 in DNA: TGCGCCAGCAGAGAGGGGGCCGACACTGAAGCTTTCTTT. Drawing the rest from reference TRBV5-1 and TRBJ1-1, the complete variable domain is KAGVTQTPRYLIKTRGQQVTLSCSPISGHRSVSWYQQTPGQGLQFLFEYFSETQRNKGNFPGRFSGRQFSNSRSEMNVSTLELGDSALYLCASREGADTEAFFGQGTRLTVV.

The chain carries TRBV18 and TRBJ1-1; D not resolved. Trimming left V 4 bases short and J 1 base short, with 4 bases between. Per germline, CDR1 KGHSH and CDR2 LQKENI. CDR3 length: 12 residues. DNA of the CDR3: TGTGCCAGCTCACAGCAGAACACTGAAGCTTTCTTT. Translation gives CASSQQNTEAFF.

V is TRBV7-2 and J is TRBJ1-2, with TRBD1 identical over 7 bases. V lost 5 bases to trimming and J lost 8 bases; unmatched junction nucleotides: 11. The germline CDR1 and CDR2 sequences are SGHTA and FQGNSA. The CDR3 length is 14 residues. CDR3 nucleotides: TGTGCCAGCAGCATGCAACAGGGGAGGAGAGGCTACACCTTC. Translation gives CASSMQQGRRGYTF.

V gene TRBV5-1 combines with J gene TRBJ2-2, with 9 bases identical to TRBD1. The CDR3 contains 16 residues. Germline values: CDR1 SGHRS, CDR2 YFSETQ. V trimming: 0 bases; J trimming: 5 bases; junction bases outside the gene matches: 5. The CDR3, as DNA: TGCGCCAGCAGCTTGGACAGGGGGCCGAGGACCGGGGAGCTGTTTTTT. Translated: CASSLDRGPRTGELFF.

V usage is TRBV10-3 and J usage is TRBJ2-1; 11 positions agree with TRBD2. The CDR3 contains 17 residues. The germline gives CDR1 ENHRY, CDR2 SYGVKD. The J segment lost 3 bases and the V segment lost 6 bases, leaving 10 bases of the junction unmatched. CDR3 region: CAISTSGGPLGYNEQFF. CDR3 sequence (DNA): TGTGCCATCAGCACTAGCGGGGGACCTCTCGGCTACAATGAGCAGTTCTTC.

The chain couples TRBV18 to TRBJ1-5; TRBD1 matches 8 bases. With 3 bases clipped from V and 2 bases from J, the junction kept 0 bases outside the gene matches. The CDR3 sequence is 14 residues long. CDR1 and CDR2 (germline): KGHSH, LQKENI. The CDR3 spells CASSPGQGNQPQHF. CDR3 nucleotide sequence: TGTGCCAGCTCACCGGGACAGGGCAATCAGCCCCAGCATTTT.